The 15 T cell receptor beta chains below come from one sample, sequenced in a study of PD-1 blockade in classical Hodgkin lymphoma. Libraries were prepared by immunoSEQ multiplex PCR; TCRdb keeps only in-frame clonotypes and omits some of them. The table shows approximately 84,000 clones, with approximately 86% occurring only once. The time point denotes: cycle 4 day 1 (C4D1), after around six weeks of nivolumab. Every patient relapsed after autologous stem cell transplantation, and brentuximab vedotin exposure varied. This material consisted of peripheral blood mononuclear cells (PBMCs), taken before the fourth cycle of nivolumab. The receptors derive from a human donor with classical Hodgkin lymphoma.

The gene calls are TRBV5-1 and TRBJ1-5; 7 positions match TRBD1. CDR3 length equals 14 residues. Germline V gene sequence: CDR1 SGHRS, CDR2 YFSETQ. After removal of 4 bases from V and 3 bases from J, the junction contained 4 bases not matched to a gene. The CDR3 DNA sequence: TGCGCCAGCAGCCCGGGACAGCCCAATCAGCCCCAGCATTTT. Its protein product is CASSPGQPNQPQHF.

The chain carries TRBV10-3 and TRBJ1-1; D ambiguous. The length of the CDR3 is 12 residues. Germline-derived CDR1 and CDR2 are ENHRY and SYGVKD. V lost 0 bases, J lost 8 bases, and 7 bases lay in between. CDR3 sequence: CAISESPGEAFF. The CDR3 nucleotides are TGTGCCATCAGTGAGTCGCCAGGAGAAGCTTTCTTT.

The genes are TRBV27 and TRBJ2-5; D is unresolved. The CDR3 has 11 amino acids. The germline V and J ends were trimmed by 6 bases and 3 bases, with 5 bases remaining between them. CDR1 and CDR2 from the germline V gene are MNHEY and SMNVEV (reference sequence). Written as DNA, the CDR3 is TGTGCCAGCAGCCACAAAGAGACCCAGTACTTC. Translation: CASSHKETQYF.

This rearrangement joins TRBV19 to TRBJ1-5; 7 positions agree with TRBD1. V gave up 6 bases and J gave up 6 bases; unmatched junction bases: 5. This CDR3 region has 13 residues. CDR1 is LNHDA, CDR2 SQIVND, per germline (reference sequence). CDR3 coding DNA: TGTGCCAGTAGCAGGGGGTGGGGTCAGCCCCAGCATTTT. This codes for CASSRGWGQPQHF. Drawing the rest from reference TRBV19 and TRBJ1-5, the complete variable domain is DGGITQSPKYLFRKEGQNVTLSCEQNLNHDAMYWYRQDPGQGLRLIYYSQIVNDFQKGDIAEGYSVSREKKESFPLTVTSAQKNPTAFYLCASSRGWGQPQHFGDGTRLSIL.

CDR3 coding DNA: TGTGCCAGCACCGAGGGACAGGGTACGGAAAAACTGTTTTTT. It specifies CASTEGQGTEKLFF. This chain links TRBV28 with TRBJ1-4; 9 bases fit TRBD1. The V and J ends lost 7 bases and 8 bases, in that order; junction bases with no gene match: 8. CDR3 length: 14 amino acids. Looked up from germline, CDR1 is MDHEN and CDR2 is SYDVKM.

This sequence joins TRBV19 and TRBJ2-5, with TRBD1 identical over 7 bases. CDR1 is LNHDA and CDR2 is SQIVND in the germline V gene (reference sequence). V shed 4 bases, J shed 5 bases, and the junction held 7 bases outside the gene matches. The CDR3 loop spans 14 amino acids. CDR3 residues: CASSRDRLSETQYF. The CDR3 region has the DNA TGTGCCAGTAGTAGGGACAGATTGAGTGAGACCCAGTACTTC.

The rearrangement joins TRBV9 to TRBJ2-3; D gene uncertain. The V end was cut by 1 base, the J end by 0 bases, with 12 bases between. CDR1 is SGDLS and CDR2 is YYNGEE in the germline V gene. CDR3 length: 16 amino acids. The CDR3 protein is CASSVSLLLSTDTQYF. CDR3 coding DNA: TGTGCCAGCAGCGTATCTCTCCTACTCAGCACAGATACGCAGTATTTT.

The genes are TRBV28 and TRBJ1-5; 8 bases are a match to TRBD1. Germline lookup yields CDR1 MDHEN and CDR2 SYDVKM. The CDR3 is 13 residues long. Trimming at V came to 8 bases and at J to 6 bases, leaving 6 bases not matched to a gene. The CDR3 DNA follows: TGTGCCAGCGGGCAGGGGGCAGTTCAGCCCCAGCATTTT. Protein: CASGQGAVQPQHF. Supplemented by reference TRBV28 and TRBJ1-5, the full variable domain reads DVKVTQSSRYLVKRTGEKVFLECVQDMDHENMFWYRQDPGLGLRLIYFSYDVKMKEKGDIPEGYSVSREKKERFSLILESASTNQTSMYLCASGQGAVQPQHFGDGTRLSIL.

The chain uses TRBV5-1 and TRBJ1-5; no clear D gene. The CDR3 runs 15 residues. Germline CDR1 is SGHRS and CDR2 is YFSETQ. The V and J ends lost 0 bases and 5 bases respectively, with 12 bases between them. This chain's CDR3 is CASSLDSGGDQPQHF. CDR3 nucleotides: TGCGCCAGCAGCTTGGATTCTGGTGGGGATCAGCCCCAGCATTTT.

The chain has TRBV6-1 and TRBJ2-1; 12 nucleotides match TRBD2. The CDR3 runs 23 residues. After removal of 5 bases from V and 9 bases from J, the junction contained 32 bases not matched to a gene. Germline V lookup: CDR1 MNHNS, CDR2 SASEGT. The CDR3: CASSQGKDRDPFLETSGSLEQFF. As DNA, the CDR3 is TGTGCCAGCAGTCAAGGTAAGGACAGGGATCCTTTTCTCGAGACTAGCGGGAGTCTTGAGCAGTTCTTC.

The rearrangement uses TRBV9 and TRBJ2-5, with TRBD1 as a possible D gene (6 bases). The V gene lost 2 bases and the J gene lost 5 bases, with 10 bases spanning the gap. There are 13 residues in the CDR3. CDR1 is SGDLS, CDR2 YYNGEE, per germline. The CDR3 DNA follows: TGTGCCAGCAGCGTTGGGACAAAGGAGACCCAGTACTTC. This codes for CASSVGTKETQYF.

This sequence joins TRBV5-6 and TRBJ2-3; unclear D gene. This CDR3 is built from 12 residues. V was trimmed by 6 bases and J by 0 bases, leaving 5 bases between them. CDR1 and CDR2 (germline): SGHDT, YYEEEE. The chain's CDR3 is CASTWSTDTQYF. The DNA of the CDR3 is TGTGCCAGCACCTGGAGCACAGATACGCAGTATTTT.

The rearrangement uses TRBV6-1 and TRBJ1-2; 9 nucleotides agree with TRBD1. CDR1 is MNHNS, CDR2 SASEGT, per germline. The length of the CDR3 is 16 residues. The ends lost 0 bases at V and 5 bases at J; junction bases unmatched: 7. The CDR3: CASSEAGAGQGYGYTF. The DNA of the CDR3 is TGTGCCAGCAGTGAAGCGGGGGCGGGACAGGGTTATGGCTACACCTTC.

This chain connects TRBV28 to TRBJ1-2, with 9 bases identical to TRBD1. The junction had 14 bases not matched to a gene; V was cut back by 10 bases and J by 8 bases. The CDR3 length is 14 residues. From germline, CDR1 is MDHEN and CDR2 SYDVKM. In DNA, the CDR3 is TGTGCCACCAAAACCGGGACAGGGTTAGGGGGCTACACCTTC. Translating gives CATKTGTGLGGYTF.

The chain carries TRBV4-1 and TRBJ2-1; TRBD2 matches 13 bases. Germline V gene lookup returns CDR1 MGHRA and CDR2 YSYEKL. The V and J ends lost 4 bases and 6 bases, in that order; junction bases with no gene match: 6. The CDR3 has 16 residues. CDR3 protein: CASSPAGLAGVNEQFF. Here the CDR3 DNA reads TGCGCCAGCAGCCCAGCAGGACTAGCGGGAGTCAATGAGCAGTTCTTC.